The 6 T cell receptor beta chains reported below all come from one sample, sequenced in a study of blood T cell repertoires in COVID-19. Some clones are missing from TCRdb's copy, which holds only in-frame ones; the method was immunoSEQ multiplex PCR. The repertoire consists of about 150,000 clones, with approximately 88% occurring once and the leading ten covering approximately 2.9%. What was sequenced was peripheral blood. These receptors were obtained from a woman in her sixties with acute or convalescent COVID-19.

The CDR3 here is CASSQDFTHNSPLHF. CDR3 coding DNA: TGCGCCAGCAGCCAAGATTTCACTCATAATTCACCCCTCCACTTT. The V and J genes are TRBV4-3 and TRBJ1-6, with D uncertain. The V end lost 0 bases, the J end lost 5 bases, and 8 bases lay between the germline ends. The CDR3 has 15 amino acids. Germline V gene sequence: CDR1 LGHNA, CDR2 YSLEER.

The genes are TRBV19 and TRBJ1-2, with a weak D call TRBD1 (5 bases). V gave up 0 bases and J gave up 5 bases, with 7 bases separating them. CDR1 and CDR2 from the germline V gene are LNHDA and SQIVND (reference sequence). The CDR3 covers 13 residues. CDR3 in DNA: TGTGCCAGTAGTATAGAGCGGGGGTATGGCTACACCTTC. Its translation is CASSIERGYGYTF. Drawing the rest from reference TRBV19 and TRBJ1-2, the complete variable domain is DGGITQSPKYLFRKEGQNVTLSCEQNLNHDAMYWYRQDPGQGLRLIYYSQIVNDFQKGDIAEGYSVSREKKESFPLTVTSAQKNPTAFYLCASSIERGYGYTFGSGTRLTVV.

This chain links TRBV28 with TRBJ2-1; D possibly corresponds to TRBD2 (5 bases). This CDR3 is built from 16 residues. V was pared by 5 bases and J by 0 bases, with 14 bases between. Germline V gene lookup returns CDR1 MDHEN and CDR2 SYDVKM. CDR3 sequence reads: CASSPYSTSSYNEQFF. The CDR3 DNA is TGTGCCAGCAGTCCCTACTCTACTAGCTCCTACAATGAGCAGTTCTTC.

Ten or more counts support this clone. V and J are TRBV27 and TRBJ1-5, with D maybe TRBD1 (6 bases). Germline assignment: CDR1 MNHEY and CDR2 SMNVEV (reference sequence). CDR3 length: 13 amino acids. Trimming shortened V by 6 bases and J by 4 bases, and 10 bases separated the two germline ends. CDR3 nucleotides: TGTGCCAGCAGGCGACAGGAAAATCAGCCCCAGCATTTT. This encodes CASRRQENQPQHF.

CDR3 nucleotide sequence: TGTGCCAGCAGCTTAAAGACAGGGAGCTCCTACAATGAGCAGTTCTTC. Translation: CASSLKTGSSYNEQFF. The chain employs TRBV11-3 and TRBJ2-1, with 7 bases fitting TRBD1. Germline loops: CDR1 SGHNT, CDR2 YENEEA. CDR3 size: 16 residues. V shed 2 bases, J shed 0 bases, and the junction held 4 bases outside the gene matches.

The rearrangement uses TRBV11-1 and TRBJ2-7; possibly TRBD2 for D (6 bases). Trimming removed 0 bases from V and 7 bases from J, with 13 bases in between. Germline V gene data show CDR1 as SGHAT and CDR2 as FQDESV (reference sequence). The CDR3 covers 14 residues. The DNA for the CDR3 is TGTGCCAGCAGCTTAGCGGGGGGAAGGAAGGAGCAGTACTTC. Its protein product is CASSLAGGRKEQYF. Filled out from reference TRBV11-1 and TRBJ2-7, the complete variable domain reads EAEVAQSPRYKITEKSQAVAFWCDPISGHATLYWYRQILGQGPELLVQFQDESVVDDSQLPKDRFSAERLKGVDSTLKIQPAELGDSAMYLCASSLAGGRKEQYFGPGTRLTVT.